The 9 T cell receptor beta chains presented below share a single source sample, sequenced in a study of human T cells and chemical hapten exposure. TCRdb reprocessed the RACE reads with MiXCR, giving one entry per CDR3 protein. Of about 69,000 distinct CDR3 sequences in the sample, 10% were seen once. Time point specified: patch test 2, 6 weeks after DPC sensitization. Specified treatment: therapeutic diphenylcyclopropenone sensitization with weekly scalp DPC. This sample comprised whole blood, obtained in connection with sensitization to the hapten diphenylcyclopropenone (DPC). Receptors were obtained from a woman aged 45-65 years with alopecia areata. Some clones in this sample may be carry-over from other donors' samples.

This clonotype appeared many times. The chain has TRBV7-8 and TRBJ2-5; 9 nucleotides agree with TRBD2. Germline V gene data show CDR1 as SGHVS and CDR2 as FQNEAQ. The junction had 13 bases not matched to a gene; V was cut back by 5 bases and J by 3 bases. CDR3 length: 17 amino acids. The CDR3 is CASSLLGASGDKETQYF. CDR3 coding DNA: TGTGCCAGCAGCCTTTTGGGGGCTAGCGGGGATAAAGAGACCCAGTACTTC.

The V and J genes are TRBV29-1 and TRBJ2-3; either TRBD1 or TRBD2 may supply D (5 bases each). The CDR3 spans 13 residues. CDR1 and CDR2 (germline): SQVTM, ANQGSEA. V lost 6 bases and J lost 5, with 15 bases in between. CDR3 nucleotide sequence: TGCAGCGTGAGGGGCAGGATCATAGATACGCAGTATTTT. This sequence encodes CSVRGRIIDTQYF.

The chain couples TRBV9 to TRBJ1-3; D gene unclear. CDR1 and CDR2 (germline): SGDLS, YYNGEE. With 2 bases removed from V and 0 bases from J, the gap between germline ends came to 6 bases. This CDR3 contains 14 residues. The CDR3 sequence is CASSVHRSGNTIYF. CDR3 in DNA: TGTGCCAGCAGCGTTCACCGCTCTGGAAACACCATATATTTT.

Written as DNA, the CDR3 is TGTGCCAGCGAGCCAACACTGGGGACAAAGGGAGGCACAGATACGCAGTATTTT. Translation: CASEPTLGTKGGTDTQYF. This chain joins TRBV3-1 and TRBJ2-3, with D tentatively TRBD1 (6 bases). V lost 8 bases and J lost 1, with 25 bases in between. There are 18 residues in the CDR3. CDR1 and CDR2 from the germline V gene are LGHDT and YNNKEL (reference sequence).

This clonotype was detected ten times or more. This chain connects TRBV5-1 to TRBJ2-2; possibly TRBD1 for D (5 bases). V lost 1 base to trimming and J lost 1 base, with 14 bases between them. The CDR3 is 17 residues long. CDR1 and CDR2 from the germline V gene are SGHRS and YFSETQ. The CDR3 sequence is CASSLRGTDWNTGELFF. The CDR3 DNA reads as TGCGCCAGCAGCTTGAGGGGAACGGATTGGAACACCGGGGAGCTGTTTTTT.

This chain joins TRBV20-1 and TRBJ1-1; D remains ambiguous. The CDR3 runs to 13 residues. Trimming left V 5 bases short and J 1 base short, with 11 bases between. Per the germline V gene, CDR1 is DFQATT and CDR2 is SNEGSKA (reference sequence). The chain's CDR3 is CSAADPSNTEAFF. CDR3 DNA: TGCAGTGCTGCCGACCCATCGAACACTGAAGCTTTCTTT.

The rearrangement uses TRBV29-1 and TRBJ2-3; 7 bases fit TRBD2. Germline loops: CDR1 SQVTM, CDR2 ANQGSEA. The CDR3 spans 15 residues. With 0 bases clipped from V and 2 bases from J, the junction kept 5 bases outside the gene matches. For the CDR3, the DNA is TGCAGCGTTGAAGATCATGGGACTACCACAGATACGCAGTATTTT. Its translation is CSVEDHGTTTDTQYF.

A few counts support this clonotype. This sequence joins TRBV3-1 and TRBJ2-1, with 8 bases aligning to TRBD1. J gave up 2 bases and V 4 bases, and 4 bases lay outside the gene matches. Germline V lookup: CDR1 LGHDT, CDR2 YNNKEL (reference sequence). The CDR3 totals 15 residues. The CDR3, as DNA: TGTGCCAGCAGCCTGGACAGGGAACCCTACAATGAGCAGTTCTTC. Encoded protein: CASSLDREPYNEQFF.

This clonotype was seen once. Since a much larger clone is just one base distant, this may be a read error. V is TRBV6-5 and J is TRBJ1-1; D unclear. CDR1 is MNHEY and CDR2 is SVGAGI in the germline V gene. The CDR3 is made up of 14 amino acids. Here the CDR3 DNA reads TGTGTCAGCACCAAAGGGAGAGGGCGCACTGAAGCTTTCTTT. This translates into CVSTKGRGRTEAFF.